These 14 T cell receptor beta chains were all obtained from the same sample, sequenced in a study of regulatory T cells in long-lasting Graves disease. Arm-PCR of CDR3 regions and iRepertoire HTBI primers were the basis on which TCR beta libraries were built. TCRdb reanalysed the multiplex PCR reads using MiXCR and keeps one entry per CDR3 protein. The repertoire holds 350,000 to 550,000 distinct CDR3 sequences, with about a sixth as singletons. This sample's time point: newly diagnosed GD, antithyroid drugs for less than 3 months. TCR sequences were obtained from RNA taken from PBMCs. Separately, the same data were catalogued under a study of T cells in Graves' hyperthyroidism and ophthalmopathy.

The sequencing here drew on peripheral blood mononuclear cells (PBMCs), taken at new diagnosis, from a patient treated with antithyroid drugs. The receptor set was obtained from a woman aged 18-29 years with Graves disease.

This clonotype appeared many times. V is TRBV12-3 or TRBV12-4 and J is TRBJ2-7; no clear D. The CDR3 consists of 11 residues. Trimming removed 7 bases from V and 4 bases from J, with 8 bases in between. CDR3 sequence (DNA): TGTGCCAGCACCCCCCCGTACGAGCAGTACTTC. Translating it yields CASTPPYEQYF.

This clonotype was recorded many times. The V call is TRBV18, the J call TRBJ2-3; no clear D gene. The V gene lost 1 base and the J gene lost 10 bases, with 9 bases spanning the gap. Germline lookup yields CDR1 KGHSH and CDR2 LQKENI. The CDR3 is 12 amino acids. CDR3 sequence reads: CASSPQGLAQYF. The CDR3, as DNA: TGTGCCAGCTCACCACAGGGTTTGGCGCAGTATTTT. Based on the CDR3 plus reference TRBV18 and TRBJ2-3, the full variable domain is NAGVMQNPRHLVRRRGQEARLRCSPMKGHSHVYWYRQLPEEGLKFMVYLQKENIIDESGMPKERFSAEFPKEGPSILRIQQVVRGDSAAYFCASSPQGLAQYFGPGTRLTVL.

This clonotype was observed a few times. This chain uses TRBV20-1 with TRBJ1-1, with TRBD1 matching over 7 bases. The V segment lost 3 bases and the J segment 4 bases; nucleotides outside the gene matches: 5. Germline V gene sequence: CDR1 DFQATT, CDR2 SNEGSKA (reference sequence). The CDR3 consists of 13 residues. This chain's CDR3 is CSARGTGATEAFF. In DNA, the CDR3 is TGCAGTGCTAGGGGAACAGGGGCCACTGAAGCTTTCTTT.

This chain links TRBV5-1 with TRBJ2-2; TRBD2 matches 9 bases. From germline, CDR1 is SGHRS and CDR2 YFSETQ. V shed 6 bases and J 0 bases; nucleotides not matched to a gene: 9. The CDR3 is 17 residues long. Here the CDR3 DNA reads TGCGCCAGCATTGGAGCGGGAGGATCCGCGAACACCGGGGAGCTGTTTTTT. This encodes CASIGAGGSANTGELFF.

This clonotype showed up just a few times. The chain uses TRBV3-1 and TRBJ2-3; D not certain. The V end was cut by 0 bases, the J end by 4 bases, with 11 bases between. This CDR3 comprises 15 residues. Germline-derived CDR1 and CDR2 are LGHDT and YNNKEL (reference sequence). The CDR3 sequence is CASSQDGRVADTQYF. Written as DNA, the CDR3 is TGTGCCAGCAGCCAAGACGGCCGGGTGGCAGATACGCAGTATTTT.

This chain connects TRBV2 to TRBJ2-7; TRBD2 matches at 11 bases. This CDR3 region has 17 residues. The V segment lost 5 bases and the J segment 4 bases; nucleotides outside the gene matches: 13. CDR1 is SNHLY and CDR2 is FYNNEI in the germline V gene. CDR3 sequence (DNA): TGTGCCAGCAGTCCCCGCAGGACTAGCGGGTTTTCGTACGAGCAGTACTTC. Protein: CASSPRRTSGFSYEQYF.

In regard to this clonotype: Germline and junction disagree at one end, which may indicate a read error. The CDR3 spells CVSSHYRGTGGNTGELFF. As DNA, the CDR3 is TGTGTCAGCAGCCATTACAGGGGGACAGGGGGAAACACCGGGGAGCTGTTTTTT. The chain combines TRBV7-3 with TRBJ2-2; TRBD1 matches at 11 bases. This CDR3 contains 18 residues. The germline V gene has CDR1 SGHTA and CDR2 FQGTGA.

This clonotype has ten or more counts. The V gene is TRBV28, the J gene TRBJ1-2, with a tentative D call TRBD1 (6 bases). The CDR3 runs to 13 residues. Trimming left V 7 bases short and J 6 bases short, with 15 bases between. Germline V CDR1 and CDR2: MDHEN, SYDVKM. The CDR3 DNA sequence: TGTGCCAGCAACCCAGACAGGTTCAATGGCTACACCTTC. It is translated as CASNPDRFNGYTF.

The chain has TRBV5-6 and TRBJ1-5; D gene ambiguous. The CDR3 has 14 residues. Deletions cut 2 bases from V and 4 bases from J, with 10 bases between. Germline V gene lookup returns CDR1 SGHDT and CDR2 YYEEEE. DNA of the CDR3: TGTGCCAGCAGCTTAAGACTGTCAAATCAGCCCCAGCATTTT. Translated: CASSLRLSNQPQHF. Variable domain in full (rest from reference TRBV5-6 and TRBJ1-5): DAGVTQSPTHLIKTRGQQVTLRCSPKSGHDTVSWYQQALGQGPQFIFQYYEEEERQRGNFPDRFSGHQFPNYSSELNVNALLLGDSALYLCASSLRLSNQPQHFGDGTRLSIL.

The table lists this clonotype with many counts. This sequence joins TRBV6-4 and TRBJ1-2, with D possibly matching TRBD1 (6 bases). V lost 5 bases and J 4 bases, leaving 23 bases between the germline ends. The CDR3 runs to 17 residues. In germline, CDR1 is MRHNA, CDR2 SNTAGT. CDR3 sequence (DNA): TGTGCCAGCAGTCCTTCACAGGGAGGAGGGGAACTCTATGGCTACACCTTC. Its protein is CASSPSQGGGELYGYTF.

This clonotype has at least ten counts. The J gene is TRBJ2-1, the V gene TRBV7-9, with D possibly being TRBD2 (5 bases). From germline, CDR1 is SEHNR and CDR2 FQNEAQ (reference sequence). CDR3 length: 15 amino acids. With 1 base removed from V and 5 bases from J, the gap between germline ends came to 12 bases. CDR3 protein: CASSLGGAPNNEQFF. The CDR3 DNA reads as TGTGCCAGCAGCTTAGGGGGAGCCCCAAACAATGAGCAGTTCTTC.

This clonotype was seen at least ten times. The J gene is TRBJ2-7, the V gene TRBV20-1; 7 bases line up with TRBD1. CDR1 is DFQATT, CDR2 SNEGSKA, per germline (reference sequence). V dropped 6 bases and J dropped 4; count of bases not matched to a gene: 3. The CDR3 covers 11 residues. CDR3 nucleotides: TGCAGTGCCACAGGGGTTTACGAGCAGTACTTC. Its translation is CSATGVYEQYF.

This sequence joins TRBV5-6 and TRBJ2-1; a weak D match, TRBD2 (7 bases). CDR1 and CDR2 from the germline V gene are SGHDT and YYEEEE. The CDR3 totals 16 residues. V lost 2 bases to trimming and J lost 6 bases, with 18 bases between them. CDR3 sequence reads: CASSLGVGGAGNEQFF. CDR3 nucleotides: TGTGCCAGCAGCTTAGGAGTAGGGGGGGCCGGCAATGAGCAGTTCTTC.

The chain recombines TRBV11-3 with TRBJ2-7, with D unclear. Germline V gene sequence: CDR1 SGHNT, CDR2 YENEEA. V was trimmed by 0 bases and J by 4 bases, leaving 16 bases between them. The CDR3 covers 16 residues. The DNA for the CDR3 is TGTGCCAGCAGCTTAGACCGGACGGAGAATACTTACGAGCAGTACTTC. Protein: CASSLDRTENTYEQYF.